This T cell receptor (beta chain) is drawn from a study of T cells in Graves' hyperthyroidism and ophthalmopathy. The study's findings and limits: Clonotypes that were expanded in thyroid above 0.001 mostly appeared in blood too.

RNA transcripts yielded amplified TCR beta CDR3 regions. The HTBI primer set served for first-round RT-PCR of the TCR CDR3. MiXCR, run by TCRdb on the multiplex PCR reads, gives a single entry per CDR3 protein. The top ten hold less than 25% of the sample, which has a few hundred thousand distinct CDR3 sequences, roughly 13% seen once. Ten or more counts support this clonotype. The antigen remains undetermined. Diagnoses used clinical symptoms, serum thyroxine and TRAb, thyroid ultrasound and orbital computed tomography. Trimming removed 3 bases at V and 1 base at J, with 18 bases between. Germline values: CDR1 GTSNPN, CDR2 SVGIG (reference sequence). This CDR3 has 16 amino acids.

The clonotype comes from a man aged 30 to 39 with Graves' hyperthyroidism that later progressed to Graves' ophthalmopathy. The material sequenced was blood. The chain has TRBV30 and TRBJ1-1; maybe TRBD1 (6 bases). The CDR3 reads CAWRRLGGRRNTEAFF. The CDR3 DNA reads as TGTGCCTGGAGGAGGCTGGGGGGGCGAAGGAACACTGAAGCTTTCTTT.